This passage covers 5 T cell receptor beta chains from one sample sequenced in a study of cytomegalovirus exposure and HLA in healthy donors. PCR primers comprised 60 Vbeta and 13 Jbeta primers. Clones were sequenced by immunoSEQ multiplex PCR, and TCRdb holds only the in-frame ones, with some missing. The repertoire consists of roughly 190,000 clones, with 87% occurring once and the leading ten covering about 1.2%. The sequenced sample was PBMCs. These receptors all come from a man under 40 in good health and CMV-seronegative.

This clone was observed a few times. The CDR3: CASSQGVAGAGNLFF. Here the CDR3 DNA reads TGTGCCAGCAGCCAAGGGGTAGCGGGGGCGGGGAATCTGTTCTTC. The V call is TRBV14, the J call TRBJ2-1; 9 nucleotides agree with TRBD2. The CDR3 covers 15 residues. The germline CDR1 and CDR2 sequences are SGHDN and FVKESK. The junction had 13 bases not matched to a gene; V was cut back by 1 base and J by 15 bases. The full variable domain, rest sourced from reference TRBV14 and TRBJ2-1, is EAGVTQFPSHSVIEKGQTVTLRCDPISGHDNLYWYRRVMGKEIKFLLHFVKESKQDESGMPNNRFLAERTGGTYSTLKVQPAELEDSGVYFCASSQGVAGAGNLFFGPGTRLTVL.

This clone came up once. The chain combines TRBV27 with TRBJ2-2; D is undetermined. This CDR3 spans 16 amino acids. The V gene lost 0 bases and the J gene lost 0 bases, with 8 bases spanning the gap. The germline gives CDR1 MNHEY, CDR2 SMNVEV (reference sequence). The CDR3 sequence: CASSLSPRANTGELFF. CDR3 nucleotides: TGTGCCAGCAGTTTATCACCTCGGGCGAACACCGGGGAGCTGTTTTTT.

The CDR3, as DNA: TGTGCCAGCAGCTTAGAGGTACAGGCGGGGAGAGCCCTCCACTTT. Residues: CASSLEVQAGRALHF. The chain is built from TRBV7-2 and TRBJ1-6; weak D call: TRBD1 (5 bases). Looked up from germline, CDR1 is SGHTA and CDR2 is FQGNSA. V lost 1 base and J lost 14, with 18 bases in between. This CDR3 is 15 amino acids long.

The chain uses TRBV2 and TRBJ2-5; D uncertain. CDR1 is SNHLY and CDR2 is FYNNEI in the germline V gene. Deletions cut 6 bases from V and 7 bases from J, with 6 bases between. The CDR3 is made up of 10 amino acids. The CDR3 DNA sequence: TGTGCCAGCAGGGGCCGGACCCAGTACTTC. It codes for CASRGRTQYF. The full variable domain, with the rest looked up from reference TRBV2 and TRBJ2-5, is EPEVTQTPSHQVTQMGQEVILRCVPISNHLYFYWYRQILGQKVEFLVSFYNNEISEKSEIFDDQFSVERPDGSNFTLKIRSTKLEDSAMYFCASRGRTQYFGPGTRLLVL.

The V and J genes are TRBV6-5 and TRBJ2-5; the D gene is possibly TRBD2 (6 bases). Germline-derived CDR1 and CDR2 are MNHEY and SVGAGI. This CDR3 region has 14 residues. The ends were cut back, 5 bases at V and 4 bases at J, with 14 bases in the middle. This chain's CDR3 is CASSTRGTPETQYF. The CDR3 region has the DNA TGTGCCAGCAGTACTCGGGGGACCCCAGAGACCCAGTACTTC.